Following are 26 T cell receptor beta chains from one sample sequenced in a study of early T cells in non-severe SARS-CoV-2 infection (dated by TCRdb to the early 2020s). Libraries were built with 5' RACE. Sequenced using a NextSeq 500. TCRdb redid the processing of the public reads, applying fastp at Q25 and MiXCR, and retained in-frame beta chains. Every distinct CDR3 protein forms one entry, paired with its most common genes and DNA. Present in this sample are around 77,000 distinct CDR3 sequences, roughly 14% of which were seen just once. Of the sample, roughly 4.2% falls within the top ten clones. Sample: whole blood, taken at baseline. The receptor set was obtained from an adult who was a healthcare worker with PCR-confirmed SARS-CoV-2 infection or an uninfected control (not recorded which).

This clonotype was observed a few times. The chain carries TRBV28 and TRBJ2-3; TRBD1 matches 7 bases. Unmatched junction bases numbered 12, after V lost 10 bases and J lost 8 bases. CDR1 is MDHEN and CDR2 is SYDVKM in the germline V gene. This CDR3 region has 13 residues. CDR3 protein: CANSDRAVGTQYF. Here the CDR3 DNA reads TGTGCCAACTCAGACAGGGCTGTGGGTACGCAGTATTTT.

This clonotype was detected many times. V gene TRBV9 combines with J gene TRBJ2-5, with TRBD2 identical over 8 bases. Germline trimming cut 2 bases from V and 5 bases from J; bases unmatched to any gene: 14. The CDR3 length is 17 residues. CDR1 and CDR2 (germline): SGDLS, YYNGEE. Here the CDR3 reads CASSVRGAAGGDETQYF. The CDR3 bases are TGTGCCAGCAGCGTTCGGGGGGCTGCGGGAGGAGATGAGACCCAGTACTTC.

In its sample, this clonotype was seen a few times. The J gene is TRBJ2-7, the V gene TRBV11-1; 8 nucleotides line up with TRBD2. The CDR3 is 13 residues long. Trimming cost V 8 bases and J 0 bases; bases outside gene matches: 3. The germline V gene has CDR1 SGHAT and CDR2 FQDESV (reference sequence). The CDR3 loop is CASAAGGSYEQYF. CDR3 DNA: TGTGCCAGCGCCGCGGGAGGCTCCTACGAGCAGTACTTC.

This clonotype was detected a few times. The genes are TRBV29-1 and TRBJ2-7; 8 positions match TRBD2. With V trimmed by 6 bases and J by 5 bases, 9 bases remained unmatched. Germline V CDR1 and CDR2: SQVTM, ANQGSEA. The CDR3 has 13 residues. CDR3 sequence: CSVHPGTRDEQYF. The CDR3 bases are TGCAGCGTCCATCCCGGGACTAGGGACGAGCAGTACTTC.

The chain uses TRBV5-1 and TRBJ2-1; D is unresolved. Trimming took 7 bases from V and 4 from J, leaving 15 bases between them. Germline V CDR1 and CDR2: SGHRS, YFSETQ. The CDR3 loop spans 14 amino acids. The CDR3 is CASGTGQNYNEQFF. The CDR3 coding sequence is TGCGCCAGCGGCACCGGTCAGAATTACAATGAGCAGTTCTTC.

The chain has TRBV12-3 or TRBV12-4 and TRBJ2-2; maybe TRBD1 (6 bases). V lost 3 bases and J 3 bases, leaving 11 bases between the germline ends. There are 15 residues in the CDR3. CDR3 residues: CASSFSAGDTGELFF. CDR3 DNA sequence: TGTGCCAGCAGTTTTTCGGCAGGGGACACCGGGGAGCTGTTTTTT.

This clonotype was detected a few times. This sequence joins TRBV6-1 and TRBJ1-1, with TRBD1 as a possible D gene (5 bases). Germline assignment: CDR1 MNHNS and CDR2 SASEGT. Trimming pared 3 bases from V and 6 bases from J, leaving 14 bases between. The CDR3 has 14 amino acids. The CDR3 protein is CASSDRVESAEAFF. The CDR3 DNA sequence: TGTGCCAGCAGTGACAGGGTTGAGAGCGCTGAAGCTTTCTTT.

The CDR3 DNA sequence: TGTGCCAGCTCACCGGGGGGAGGGGATCAGCCCCAGCATTTT. This sequence encodes CASSPGGGDQPQHF. The chain has TRBV18 and TRBJ1-5; TRBD1 is a possible D gene (5 bases). This CDR3 contains 14 residues. Germline V gene sequence: CDR1 KGHSH, CDR2 LQKENI. V was cut by 3 bases and J by 5 bases, with 11 bases left in between.

In its sample, this clonotype was seen a few times. The chain has TRBV20-1 and TRBJ1-1; a possible D gene is TRBD1 (5 bases). The CDR3 runs 8 residues. V gave up 7 bases and J gave up 10 bases, with 7 bases separating them. CDR1 and CDR2 (germline): DFQATT, SNEGSKA (reference sequence). CDR3 nucleotide sequence: TGCAGTGGGGGGGGAGCTTTCTTT. Translating it yields CSGGGAFF.

The rearrangement uses TRBV7-2 and TRBJ2-1; TRBD1 agrees at 8 bases. Germline CDR1 and CDR2: SGHTA and FQGNSA. The CDR3 covers 15 residues. After removal of 3 bases from V and 2 bases from J, the junction contained 3 bases not matched to a gene. The CDR3 DNA reads as TGTGCCAGCAGCTTCCGGACAGGGACCTACAATGAGCAGTTCTTC. This translates into CASSFRTGTYNEQFF.

This clonotype was seen ten or more times. The chain employs TRBV2 and TRBJ2-1; possible D gene TRBD2, 5 bases. V shed 5 bases and J shed 1 base, with 12 bases lying between them. Germline CDR1 and CDR2: SNHLY and FYNNEI. This CDR3 spans 15 amino acids. The CDR3 here is CASSPVTGSYNEQFF. Here the CDR3 DNA reads TGTGCCAGCAGTCCAGTTACGGGATCCTACAATGAGCAGTTCTTC.

The chain recombines TRBV21-1 with TRBJ1-4; the table's D call, TRBD1, was not checked against the DNA. TRBV21-1 is labeled a pseudogene. This CDR3 is 14 amino acids long. The DNA of the CDR3 is TGTGCCAGCAGCAAGGCGGGGGCGGATGAAAAACTGTTTTTT. Translated: CASSKAGADEKLFF.

Notes on this clonotype: A much larger clone lies one base from this, so it may be a read error. The V call is TRBV29-1, the J call TRBJ2-3, with 9 positions matching TRBD2. CDR1 is SQVTM and CDR2 is ANQGSEA in the germline V gene. This CDR3 contains 14 residues. V shed 5 bases, J shed 4 bases, and the junction held 7 bases outside the gene matches. CDR3 coding DNA: TGCAGCGTTTTTAGCGGGGGAAGCGCAGATACGCAGTATTTT. Protein product: CSVFSGGSADTQYF.

The table lists this clonotype with a few counts. The chain couples TRBV29-1 to TRBJ2-1, with D tentatively TRBD1 or TRBD2 (6 bases each). Trimming took off 1 base at V and 7 bases at J, with 20 bases between the two ends. This CDR3 is 16 amino acids long. Germline assignment: CDR1 SQVTM and CDR2 ANQGSEA. CDR3 DNA: TGCAGCGTTGAAGCCCCCTGGGGGGCCAGAAGGAATGAGCAGTTCTTC. Protein product: CSVEAPWGARRNEQFF.

This clonotype has only a few counts. The chain combines TRBV6-5 with TRBJ2-4; TRBD1 or TRBD2 may be the D gene (7 bases each). The germline CDR1 and CDR2 sequences are MNHEY and SVGAGI. The CDR3 is 15 amino acids. Trimming stripped 7 bases from V and 0 bases from J, with 13 bases between. Written as DNA, the CDR3 is TGTGCCAGCACCCCAGGGGGGGGAGCCAAAAACATTCAGTACTTC. Translating gives CASTPGGGAKNIQYF.

This clonotype was found many times. The genes are TRBV11-2 and TRBJ2-7; 7 bases fit TRBD1. Per germline, CDR1 SGHAT and CDR2 FQNNGV. The length of the CDR3 is 15 residues. J was trimmed by 5 bases and V by 7 bases; bases with no gene match: 14. As DNA, the CDR3 is TGTGCCAGCACCGGGAAGGGGGCTTATCTTGACGAGCAGTACTTC. Its translation is CASTGKGAYLDEQYF.

This clonotype has just a few counts. V is TRBV20-1 and J is TRBJ1-5, with a weak D call TRBD1 (5 bases). The germline gives CDR1 DFQATT, CDR2 SNEGSKA (reference sequence). The V end lost 6 bases, the J end lost 11 bases, and 20 bases lay between the germline ends. This CDR3 is built from 13 residues. Written as DNA, the CDR3 is TGCAGTGCCCTAGAAGACGGGGGACGGGCCCAGCATTTT. It translates to CSALEDGGRAQHF.

This rearrangement joins TRBV27 to TRBJ2-1; no clear D gene. V dropped 3 bases and J dropped 3 bases, with 9 bases sitting between them. The V gene's germline CDR1 is MNHEY and CDR2 SMNVEV (reference sequence). This CDR3 comprises 14 residues. As DNA, the CDR3 is TGTGCCAGCAGTTTCGGACCCAACTACAATGAGCAGTTCTTC. Amino acid sequence: CASSFGPNYNEQFF.

This clonotype was counted at least ten times. The rearrangement joins TRBV18 to TRBJ1-1; D may be TRBD1 (6 bases). Germline assignment: CDR1 KGHSH and CDR2 LQKENI. The CDR3 totals 15 residues. V was shortened by 4 bases and J by 2 bases, with 14 bases between the two germline ends. The CDR3 DNA reads as TGTGCCAGCTCACAATCTCAGGGGATTAACACTGAAGCTTTCTTT. Translation: CASSQSQGINTEAFF.

This clonotype showed up just a few times. The chain recombines TRBV18 with TRBJ2-1; 7 bases agree with TRBD2. V lost 0 bases, J lost 0 bases, and 2 bases stayed unmatched. The germline V gene has CDR1 KGHSH and CDR2 LQKENI. This CDR3 is built from 16 residues. The DNA for the CDR3 is TGTGCCAGCTCACCACCCAGCGGGATCTCCTACAATGAGCAGTTCTTC. This gives the protein CASSPPSGISYNEQFF.

The chain joins TRBV9 to TRBJ2-1, with 9 bases that match TRBD2. V was pared by 0 bases and J by 1 base, with 5 bases of the junction left unmatched. CDR3 length equals 17 residues. CDR1 SGDLS and CDR2 YYNGEE come from the germline V gene. The CDR3 here is CASSVAALAGSYNEQFF. CDR3 DNA: TGTGCCAGCAGCGTAGCTGCCCTAGCGGGATCCTACAATGAGCAGTTCTTC.

The J gene is TRBJ2-3, the V gene TRBV20-1, with D perhaps matching TRBD2 (5 bases). The CDR3 contains 14 residues. Germline V CDR1 and CDR2: DFQATT, SNEGSKA (reference sequence). Trimming took 6 bases from V and 2 from J, leaving 15 bases between them. The CDR3 protein is CSAREQKYTDTQYF. Here the CDR3 DNA reads TGCAGTGCGAGGGAGCAGAAATACACAGATACGCAGTATTTT.

There are a few counts of this clonotype. The J gene is TRBJ1-1, the V gene TRBV20-1, with a weak D call TRBD1 (6 bases). The CDR3 is made up of 12 amino acids. V shed 3 bases and J shed 4 bases, with 9 bases lying between them. Germline assignment: CDR1 DFQATT and CDR2 SNEGSKA (reference sequence). The CDR3 DNA reads as TGCAGTGCTAGTAAAGGGGGCACTGAAGCTTTCTTT. Its protein product is CSASKGGTEAFF.

V usage is TRBV12-3 or TRBV12-4 and J usage is TRBJ2-4; D uncertain. V gave up 1 base and J gave up 0 bases, with 7 bases separating them. CDR3 size: 15 residues. In DNA, the CDR3 is TGTGCCAGCAGTTTAGGCACTCTAGCCAAAAACATTCAGTACTTC. Residues: CASSLGTLAKNIQYF.

At least ten counts were recorded for this clonotype. V usage is TRBV5-6 and J usage is TRBJ2-5; tentatively, D is TRBD2 (6 bases). V was cut by 4 bases and J by 3 bases, with 16 bases left in between. This CDR3 is built from 15 residues. The germline V gene encodes CDR1 SGHDT and CDR2 YYEEEE. CDR3 sequence (DNA): TGTGCCAGCAGCCCGGGACTCCACGGCGAAGAGACCCAGTACTTC. Amino acid sequence: CASSPGLHGEETQYF.

In nucleotides, the CDR3 is TGTGCCAGCAGTTTAGGGGGAGGGCCTCGAGAGACCCAGTACTTC. Protein: CASSLGGGPRETQYF. This chain joins TRBV28 and TRBJ2-5; 7 nucleotides align to TRBD2. The CDR3 sequence is 15 residues long. V lost 2 bases to trimming and J lost 4 bases; unmatched junction nucleotides: 7. From germline, CDR1 is MDHEN and CDR2 SYDVKM.